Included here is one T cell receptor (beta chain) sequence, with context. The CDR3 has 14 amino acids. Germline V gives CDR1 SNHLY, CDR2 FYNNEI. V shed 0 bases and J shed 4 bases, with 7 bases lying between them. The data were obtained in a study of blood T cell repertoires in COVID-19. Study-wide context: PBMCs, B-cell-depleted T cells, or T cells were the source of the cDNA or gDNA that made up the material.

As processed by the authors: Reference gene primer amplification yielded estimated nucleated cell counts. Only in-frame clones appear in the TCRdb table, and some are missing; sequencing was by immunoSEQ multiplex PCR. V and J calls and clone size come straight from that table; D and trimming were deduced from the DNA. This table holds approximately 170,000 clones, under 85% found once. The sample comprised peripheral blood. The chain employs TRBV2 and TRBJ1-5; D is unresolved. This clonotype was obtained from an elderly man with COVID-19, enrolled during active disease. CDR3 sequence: CASSEALGNQPQHF. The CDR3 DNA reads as TGTGCCAGCAGTGAAGCGCTAGGAAATCAGCCCCAGCATTTT. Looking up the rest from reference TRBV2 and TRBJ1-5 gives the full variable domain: EPEVTQTPSHQVTQMGQEVILRCVPISNHLYFYWYRQILGQKVEFLVSFYNNEISEKSEIFDDQFSVERPDGSNFTLKIRSTKLEDSAMYFCASSEALGNQPQHFGDGTRLSIL.